These T cell receptor beta chains were read from a single sample in a study of immune cell composition in non-small cell lung cancer. The method was immunoSEQ multiplex PCR; TCRdb's version includes in-frame clones alone and lacks a portion of them. This table holds roughly 14,000 clones, roughly 66% found once. The sequenced sample was lung tumor tissue. These receptors all stem from a human donor with non-small cell lung cancer. Both conserved end residues are part of each CDR3. D genes are given only for firm matches. Size is omitted from some rows. Given values are once, few, many or a class for expanded clones.

>TRBJ1-6|NA|NA|TRBV7-2
TGTGCCAGCAGCTTAATTACAGGACCTAATTCACCCCTCCACTTT
CASSLITGPNSPLHF
>TRBJ1-5|NA|NA|TRBV6-5
TGTGCCAGCAGACTCGACAGGATTCCTAATCAGCCCCAGCATTTT
CASRLDRIPNQPQHF
>TRBJ1-1|NA|NA|TRBV12-5
TGTGCTAGTGGTTCGTACTATCAGCGCGGGGACACTGAAGCTTTCTTT
CASGSYYQRGDTEAFF
>TRBJ1-2|few|TRBD1|TRBV2
TGTGCCAGCAGTGAGCGTACAGGGGGCTACGATGGCTACACCTTC
CASSERTGGYDGYTF
>TRBJ2-1|few|TRBD2|TRBV19
TGTGCCAGTAGTAAAGGGTTAGCGGGGGGGTACAATCATGAGCAGTTCTTC
CASSKGLAGGYNHEQFF
>TRBJ2-7|few|TRBD1|TRBV10-3
TGTGCCATCACTGGACAGGGGTCCTACGAGCAGTACTTC
CAITGQGSYEQYF
>TRBJ2-7|NA|TRBD1|TRBV18
TGTGCCAGCTCACAGCAGGGGGACATTTACGAGCAGTACTTC
CASSQQGDIYEQYF
>TRBJ1-1|NA|NA|TRBV15
TGTGCCACCAGCTTGGAGGGAGGAGCTATGAACACTGAAGCTTTCTTT
CATSLEGGAMNTEAFF
>TRBJ1-2|NA|NA|TRBV2
TGTGCCAGCAGTCGATTTGGACAGCTTACTAACTATGGCTACACCTTC
CASSRFGQLTNYGYTF
>TRBJ2-7|NA|TRBD1|TRBV5-1
TGCGCCAGCAGCTTGGGTGGGACAGCCTCCTACGAGCAGTACTTC
CASSLGGTASYEQYF
>TRBJ1-4|NA|NA|TRBV4-3
TGCGCCAGCAGCCCAAAAGCAGGGGTTTATGAAAAACTGTTTTTT
CASSPKAGVYEKLFF
>TRBJ1-6|NA|NA|TRBV25-1
TGTGCCAGCAGTGAAGGAGGGGGGGCCGATTCACCCCTCCACTTT
CASSEGGGADSPLHF
>TRBJ2-5|NA|NA|TRBV11-2
TGTGCCAGCAGCTTAGAGCCAGCGGGTGGGACCCAGTACTTC
CASSLEPAGGTQYF
>TRBJ1-6|few|NA|TRBV7-2
TGTGCCAGCAGCTTTGCGAGGGGGAATAATTCACCCCTCCACTTT
CASSFARGNNSPLHF
>TRBJ2-7|NA|TRBD2|TRBV5-6
TGTGCCAGCAGCTTGGAGGAGCGGGGGCTCGAAATCTACGAGCAGTACTTC
CASSLEERGLEIYEQYF
>TRBJ2-1|NA|NA|TRBV21-1
TGTGCCAGCAGCGCATCGGGACTAGCGGGAGAGATCTCCTACAATGAGCAGTTCTTC
CASSASGLAGEISYNEQFF
>TRBJ1-4|NA|NA|TRBV7-2
TGTGCCAGCAGCTTGGGTTTTTCAGGGGTGAATGAAAAACTGTTTTTT
CASSLGFSGVNEKLFF
>TRBJ1-3|large|NA|TRBV7-8
TGTGCCAGCACCCCTGGACAGAGCTCTGGAAACACCATATATTTT
CASTPGQSSGNTIYF
>TRBJ2-7|NA|TRBD2|TRBV7-8
TGTGCCAGCAGCCTTGTAGCGGGGGCCTACGAGCAGTACTTC
CASSLVAGAYEQYF
>TRBJ1-6|NA|NA|TRBV9
TGTGCCAGCAGCGTAGCCAGGGCCGATAATTCACCCCTCCACTTT
CASSVARADNSPLHF
>TRBJ2-3|NA|TRBD1|TRBV5-6
TGTGCCAGCAGCGGGTGGGGACAGGGTGGTTCAGATACGCAGTATTTT
CASSGWGQGGSDTQYF
>TRBJ1-2|NA|TRBD1|TRBV5-6
TGTGCCAGCAGCTTGTTCAGGACAGGGGGCCTTCCTAACTATGGCTACACCTTC
CASSLFRTGGLPNYGYTF